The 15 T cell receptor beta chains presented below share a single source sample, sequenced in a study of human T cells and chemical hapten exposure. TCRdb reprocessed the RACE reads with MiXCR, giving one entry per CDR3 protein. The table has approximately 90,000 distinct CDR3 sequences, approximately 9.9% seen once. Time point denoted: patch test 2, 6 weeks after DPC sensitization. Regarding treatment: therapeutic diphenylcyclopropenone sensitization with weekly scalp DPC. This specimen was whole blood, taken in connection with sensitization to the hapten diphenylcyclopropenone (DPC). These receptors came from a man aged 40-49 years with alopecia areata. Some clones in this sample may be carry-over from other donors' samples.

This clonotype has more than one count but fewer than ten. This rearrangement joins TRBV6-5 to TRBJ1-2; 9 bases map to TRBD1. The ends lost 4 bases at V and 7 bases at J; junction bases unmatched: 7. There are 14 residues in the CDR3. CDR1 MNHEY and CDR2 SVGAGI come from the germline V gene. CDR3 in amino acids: CASSSGTGSVGYTF. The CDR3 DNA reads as TGTGCCAGCAGTTCGGGGACAGGGAGTGTTGGCTACACCTTC.

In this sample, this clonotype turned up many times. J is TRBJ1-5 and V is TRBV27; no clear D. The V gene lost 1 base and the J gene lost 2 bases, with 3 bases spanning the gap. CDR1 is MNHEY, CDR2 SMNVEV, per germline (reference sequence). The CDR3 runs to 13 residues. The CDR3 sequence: CASSLWGNQPQHF. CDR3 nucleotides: TGTGCCAGCAGTTTATGGGGCAATCAGCCCCAGCATTTT.

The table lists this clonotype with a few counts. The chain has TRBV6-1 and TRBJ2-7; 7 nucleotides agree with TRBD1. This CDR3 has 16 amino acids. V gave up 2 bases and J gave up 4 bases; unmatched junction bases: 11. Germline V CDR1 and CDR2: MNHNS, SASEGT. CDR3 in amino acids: CASSEIGGQGIYEQYV. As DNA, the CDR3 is TGTGCCAGCAGTGAAATAGGGGGCCAGGGGATTTACGAGCAGTACGTC.

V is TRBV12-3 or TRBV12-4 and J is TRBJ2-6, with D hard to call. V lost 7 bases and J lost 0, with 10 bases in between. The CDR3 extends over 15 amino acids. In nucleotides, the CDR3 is TGTGCCAGCACAGTAGGTCTCTCTGGGGCCAACGTCCTGACTTTC. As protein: CASTVGLSGANVLTF.

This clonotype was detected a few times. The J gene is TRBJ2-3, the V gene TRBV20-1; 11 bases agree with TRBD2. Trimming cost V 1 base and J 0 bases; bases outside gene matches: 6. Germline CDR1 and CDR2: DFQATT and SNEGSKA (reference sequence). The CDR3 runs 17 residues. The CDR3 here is CSARGLAGRASTDTQYF. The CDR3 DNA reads TGCAGTGCTAGAGGACTAGCGGGGAGGGCTAGCACAGATACGCAGTATTTT.

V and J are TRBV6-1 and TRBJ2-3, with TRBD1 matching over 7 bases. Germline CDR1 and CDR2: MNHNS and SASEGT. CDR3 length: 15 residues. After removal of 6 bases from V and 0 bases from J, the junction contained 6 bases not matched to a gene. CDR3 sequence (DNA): TGTGCCAGCAGGCTACAGGGGATCAGCACAGATACGCAGTATTTT. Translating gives CASRLQGISTDTQYF.

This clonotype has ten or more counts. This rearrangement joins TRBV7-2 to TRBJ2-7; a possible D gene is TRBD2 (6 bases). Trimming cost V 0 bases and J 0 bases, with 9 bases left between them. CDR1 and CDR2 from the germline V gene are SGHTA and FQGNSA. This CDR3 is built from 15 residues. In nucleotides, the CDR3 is TGTGCCAGCAGCTTAGCGGGACTTCTCTCCTACGAGCAGTACGTC. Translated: CASSLAGLLSYEQYV.

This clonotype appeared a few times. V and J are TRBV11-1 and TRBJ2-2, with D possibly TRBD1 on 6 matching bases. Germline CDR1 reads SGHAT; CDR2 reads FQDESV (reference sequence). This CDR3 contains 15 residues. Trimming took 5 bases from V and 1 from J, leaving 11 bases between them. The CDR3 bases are TGTGCCAGCAGCCGAGCACAGGGGAACACCGGGGAGCTGTTTTTT. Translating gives CASSRAQGNTGELFF.

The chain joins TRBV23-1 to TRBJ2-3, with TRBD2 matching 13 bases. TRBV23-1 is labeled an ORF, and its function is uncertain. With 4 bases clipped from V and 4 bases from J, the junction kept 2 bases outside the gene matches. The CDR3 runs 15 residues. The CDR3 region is CASSRTSGSADTQYF. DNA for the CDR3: TGCGCCAGCAGTCGGACTAGCGGGAGTGCAGATACGCAGTATTTT.

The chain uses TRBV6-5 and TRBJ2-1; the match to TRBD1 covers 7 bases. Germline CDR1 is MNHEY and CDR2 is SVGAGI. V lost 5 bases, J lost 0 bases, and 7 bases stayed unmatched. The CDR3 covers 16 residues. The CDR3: CASSTGQRSSYNEQFF. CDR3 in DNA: TGTGCCAGCAGTACGGGACAGCGTTCCTCCTACAATGAGCAGTTCTTC.

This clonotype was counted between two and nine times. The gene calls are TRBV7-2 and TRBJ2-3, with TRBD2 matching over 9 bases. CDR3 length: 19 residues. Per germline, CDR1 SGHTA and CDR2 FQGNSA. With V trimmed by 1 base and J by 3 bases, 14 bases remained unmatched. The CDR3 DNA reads TGTGCCAGCAGCTTAGAACTAGCGGGCTCCCGAACAAGTACAGATACGCAGTATTTT. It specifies CASSLELAGSRTSTDTQYF. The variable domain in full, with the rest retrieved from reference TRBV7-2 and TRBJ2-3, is GAGVSQSPSNKVTEKGKDVELRCDPISGHTALYWYRQSLGQGLEFLIYFQGNSAPDKSGLPSDRFSAERTGGSVSTLTIQRTQQEDSAVYLCASSLELAGSRTSTDTQYFGPGTRLTVL.

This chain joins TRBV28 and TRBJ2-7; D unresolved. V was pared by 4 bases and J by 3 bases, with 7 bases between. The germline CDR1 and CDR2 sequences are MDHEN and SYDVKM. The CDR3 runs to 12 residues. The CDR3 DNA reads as TGTGCCAGCAGTTACGGAAACTACGAGCAGTACTTC. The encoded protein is CASSYGNYEQYF.

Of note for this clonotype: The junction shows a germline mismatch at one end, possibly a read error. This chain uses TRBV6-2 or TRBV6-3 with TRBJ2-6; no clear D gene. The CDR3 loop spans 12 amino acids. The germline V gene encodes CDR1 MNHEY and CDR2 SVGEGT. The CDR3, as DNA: TGTGCCAGCTCCCCTTGGGCCAACGACCTGACTTTC. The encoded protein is CASSPWANDLTF.

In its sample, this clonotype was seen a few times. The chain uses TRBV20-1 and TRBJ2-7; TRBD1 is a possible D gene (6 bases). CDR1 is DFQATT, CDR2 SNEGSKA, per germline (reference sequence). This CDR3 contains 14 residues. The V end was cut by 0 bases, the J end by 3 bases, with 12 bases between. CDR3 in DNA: TGCAGTGCTAGAGATTCCAGGGGCTACTACGAGCAGTACGTC. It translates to CSARDSRGYYEQYV.

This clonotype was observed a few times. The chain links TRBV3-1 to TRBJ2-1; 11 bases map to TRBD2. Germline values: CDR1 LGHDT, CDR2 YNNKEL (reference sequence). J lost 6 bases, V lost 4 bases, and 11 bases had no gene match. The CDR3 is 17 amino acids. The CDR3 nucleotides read TGTGCCAGCAGCCTCCTACTAGCGGGAGAACGGTCCAATGAGCAGTTCTTC. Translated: CASSLLLAGERSNEQFF.